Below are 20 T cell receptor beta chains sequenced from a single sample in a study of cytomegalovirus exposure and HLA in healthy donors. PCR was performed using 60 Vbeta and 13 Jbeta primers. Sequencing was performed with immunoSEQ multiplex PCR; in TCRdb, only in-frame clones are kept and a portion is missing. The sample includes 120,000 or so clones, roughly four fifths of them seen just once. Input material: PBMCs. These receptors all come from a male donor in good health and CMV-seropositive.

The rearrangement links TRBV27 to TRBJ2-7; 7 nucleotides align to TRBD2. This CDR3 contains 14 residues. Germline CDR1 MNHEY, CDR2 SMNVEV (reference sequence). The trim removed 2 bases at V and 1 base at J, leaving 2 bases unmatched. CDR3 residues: CASSLRRGSYEQYF. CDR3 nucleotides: TGTGCCAGCAGTTTAAGGCGGGGGTCCTACGAGCAGTACTTC.

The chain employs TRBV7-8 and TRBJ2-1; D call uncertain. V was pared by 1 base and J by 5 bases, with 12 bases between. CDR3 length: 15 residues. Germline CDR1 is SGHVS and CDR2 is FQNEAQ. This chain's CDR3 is CASSLGPINDNEQFF. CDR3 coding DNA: TGTGCCAGCAGCTTAGGGCCCATTAACGACAATGAGCAGTTCTTC.

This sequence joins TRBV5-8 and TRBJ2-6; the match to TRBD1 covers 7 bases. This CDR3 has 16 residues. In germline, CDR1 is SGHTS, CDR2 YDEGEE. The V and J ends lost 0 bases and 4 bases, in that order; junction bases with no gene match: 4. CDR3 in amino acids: CASSLEGALGANVLTF. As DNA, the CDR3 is TGTGCCAGCAGCTTGGAGGGGGCGCTGGGGGCCAACGTCCTGACTTTC.

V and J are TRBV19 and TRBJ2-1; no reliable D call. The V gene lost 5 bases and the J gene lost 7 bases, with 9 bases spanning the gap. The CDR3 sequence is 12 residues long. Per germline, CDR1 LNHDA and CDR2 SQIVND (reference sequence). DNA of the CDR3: TGTGCCAGTAGTCATCGGGTGAATGAGCAGTTCTTC. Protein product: CASSHRVNEQFF.

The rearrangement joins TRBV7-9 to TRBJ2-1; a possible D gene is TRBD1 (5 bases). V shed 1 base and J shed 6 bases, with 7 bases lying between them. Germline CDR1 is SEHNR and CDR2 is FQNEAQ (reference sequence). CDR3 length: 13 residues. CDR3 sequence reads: CASSLGQFNEQFF. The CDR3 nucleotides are TGTGCCAGCAGCTTAGGACAGTTCAATGAGCAGTTCTTC.

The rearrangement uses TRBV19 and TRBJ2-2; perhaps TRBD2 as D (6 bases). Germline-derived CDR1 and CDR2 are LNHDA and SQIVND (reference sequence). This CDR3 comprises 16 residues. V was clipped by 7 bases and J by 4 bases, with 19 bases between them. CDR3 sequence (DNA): TGTGCCAGTAATCAAATAGCGGCTCGGGGCACCGGGGAGCTGTTTTTT. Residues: CASNQIAARGTGELFF.

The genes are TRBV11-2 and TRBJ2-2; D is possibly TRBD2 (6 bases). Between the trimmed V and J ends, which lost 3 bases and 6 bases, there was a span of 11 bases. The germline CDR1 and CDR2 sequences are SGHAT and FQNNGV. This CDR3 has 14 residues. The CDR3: CASSFRGEAGELFF. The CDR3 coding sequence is TGTGCCAGCAGCTTTAGAGGGGAGGCCGGGGAGCTGTTTTTT. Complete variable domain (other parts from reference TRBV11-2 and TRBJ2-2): EAGVAQSPRYKIIEKRQSVAFWCNPISGHATLYWYQQILGQGPKLLIQFQNNGVVDDSQLPKDRFSAERLKGVDSTLKIQPAKLEDSAVYLCASSFRGEAGELFFGEGSRLTVL.

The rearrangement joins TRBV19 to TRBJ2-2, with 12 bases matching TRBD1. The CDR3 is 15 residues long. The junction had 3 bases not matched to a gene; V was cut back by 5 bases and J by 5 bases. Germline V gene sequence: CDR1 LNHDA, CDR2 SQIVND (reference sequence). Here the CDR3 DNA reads TGTGCCAGTAGTGGGGACAGGGGGCAGACCGGGGAGCTGTTTTTT. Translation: CASSGDRGQTGELFF.

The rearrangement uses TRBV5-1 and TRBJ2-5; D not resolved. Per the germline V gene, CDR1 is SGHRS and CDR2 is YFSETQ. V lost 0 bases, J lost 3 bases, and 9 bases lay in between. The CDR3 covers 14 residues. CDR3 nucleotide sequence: TGCGCCAGCAGCTTGGGGTCGGTGGAAGAGACCCAGTACTTC. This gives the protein CASSLGSVEETQYF.

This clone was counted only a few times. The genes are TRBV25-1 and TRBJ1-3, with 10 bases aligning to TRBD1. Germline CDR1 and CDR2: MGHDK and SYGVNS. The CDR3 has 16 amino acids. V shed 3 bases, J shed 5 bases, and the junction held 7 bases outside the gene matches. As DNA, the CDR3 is TGTGCCAGCAGTGACCCTCCGGGACAGGGGAGAAACACCATATATTTT. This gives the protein CASSDPPGQGRNTIYF. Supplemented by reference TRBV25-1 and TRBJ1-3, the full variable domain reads EADIYQTPRYLVIGTGKKITLECSQTMGHDKMYWYQQDPGMELHLIHYSYGVNSTEKGDLSSESTVSRIRTEHFPLTLESARPSHTSQYLCASSDPPGQGRNTIYFGEGSWLTVV.

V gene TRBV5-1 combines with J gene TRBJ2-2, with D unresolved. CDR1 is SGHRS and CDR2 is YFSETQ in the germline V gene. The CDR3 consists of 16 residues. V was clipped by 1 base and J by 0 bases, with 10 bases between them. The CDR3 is CASSLFPLTNTGELFF. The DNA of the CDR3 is TGCGCCAGCAGCTTGTTTCCTCTTACGAACACCGGGGAGCTGTTTTTT.

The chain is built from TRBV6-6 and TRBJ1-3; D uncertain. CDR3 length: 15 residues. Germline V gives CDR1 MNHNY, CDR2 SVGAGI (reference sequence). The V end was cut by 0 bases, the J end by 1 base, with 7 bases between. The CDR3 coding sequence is TGTGCCAGCAGTTACTCTGGAGCATCTGGAAACACCATATATTTT. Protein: CASSYSGASGNTIYF.

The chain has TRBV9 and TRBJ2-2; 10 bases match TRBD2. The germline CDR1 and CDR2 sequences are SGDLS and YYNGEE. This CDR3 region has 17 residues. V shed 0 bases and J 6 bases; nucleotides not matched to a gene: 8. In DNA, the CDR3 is TGTGCCAGCAGCGTAGACCCTAGCGGGAGTAACGCCGGGGAGCTGTTTTTT. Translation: CASSVDPSGSNAGELFF.

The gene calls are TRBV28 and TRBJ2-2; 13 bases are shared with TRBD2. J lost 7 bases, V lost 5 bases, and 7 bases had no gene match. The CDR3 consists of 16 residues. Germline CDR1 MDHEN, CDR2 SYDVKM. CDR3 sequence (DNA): TGTGCCAGCAGTCAACTAGCGGGAGGGCCGGGCGGGGAGCTGTTTTTT. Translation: CASSQLAGGPGGELFF.

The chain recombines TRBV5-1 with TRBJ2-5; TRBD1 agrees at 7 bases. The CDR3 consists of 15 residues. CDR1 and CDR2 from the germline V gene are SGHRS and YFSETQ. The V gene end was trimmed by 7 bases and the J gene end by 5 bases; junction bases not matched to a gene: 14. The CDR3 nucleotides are TGCGCCAGCTGCCACTACTCAGGGGGTGGGGAGACCCAGTACTTC. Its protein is CASCHYSGGGETQYF.

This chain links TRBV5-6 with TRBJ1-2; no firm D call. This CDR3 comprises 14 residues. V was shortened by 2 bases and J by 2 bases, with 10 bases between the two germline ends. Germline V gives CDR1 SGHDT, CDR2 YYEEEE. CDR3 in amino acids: CASSFAVLNYGYTF. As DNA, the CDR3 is TGTGCCAGCAGCTTTGCGGTTTTAAACTATGGCTACACCTTC.

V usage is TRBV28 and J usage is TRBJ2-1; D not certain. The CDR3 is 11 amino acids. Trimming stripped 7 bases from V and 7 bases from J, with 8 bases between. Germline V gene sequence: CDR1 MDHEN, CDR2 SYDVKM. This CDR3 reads CASISRNEQFF. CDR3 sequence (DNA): TGTGCCAGCATTAGCCGGAATGAGCAGTTCTTC.

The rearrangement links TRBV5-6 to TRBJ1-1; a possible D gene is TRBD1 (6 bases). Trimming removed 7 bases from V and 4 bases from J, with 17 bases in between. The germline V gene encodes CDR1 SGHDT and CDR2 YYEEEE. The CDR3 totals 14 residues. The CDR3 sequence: CASGRGPAGTEAFF. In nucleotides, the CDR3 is TGTGCCAGCGGGCGGGGGCCGGCTGGCACTGAAGCTTTCTTT. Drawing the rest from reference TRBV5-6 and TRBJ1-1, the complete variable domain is DAGVTQSPTHLIKTRGQQVTLRCSPKSGHDTVSWYQQALGQGPQFIFQYYEEEERQRGNFPDRFSGHQFPNYSSELNVNALLLGDSALYLCASGRGPAGTEAFFGQGTRLTVV.

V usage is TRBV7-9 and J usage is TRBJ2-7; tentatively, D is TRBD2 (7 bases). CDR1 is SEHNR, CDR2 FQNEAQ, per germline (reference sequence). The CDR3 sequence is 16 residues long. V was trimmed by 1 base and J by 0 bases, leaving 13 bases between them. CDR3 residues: CASSLGWGGFSYEQYF. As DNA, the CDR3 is TGTGCCAGCAGCTTAGGCTGGGGGGGCTTCTCCTACGAGCAGTACTTC.

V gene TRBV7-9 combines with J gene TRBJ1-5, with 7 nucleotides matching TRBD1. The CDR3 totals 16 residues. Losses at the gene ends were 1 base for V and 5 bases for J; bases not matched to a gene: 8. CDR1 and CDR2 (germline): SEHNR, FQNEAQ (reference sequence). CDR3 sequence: CASSLGTGRFDQPQHF. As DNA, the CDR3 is TGTGCCAGCAGCTTAGGGACAGGCCGTTTCGATCAGCCCCAGCATTTT.